This T cell receptor beta chain emerged from a study of naive and memory T cell subsets. Study observations and caveats: Activation and differentiation may alter RNA-based TCR counts. Naive repertoires, especially CD8, held a few larger clonotypes, possibly memory cells re-expressing CD45RA.

Worth noting for this clonotype: The antigen is unknown.

The germline gives CDR1 DFQATT, CDR2 SNEGSKA (reference sequence). The CDR3 length is 18 residues. The ends were cut back, 1 base at V and 4 bases at J, with 24 bases in the middle. An equimolar mix of two oligonucleotides served as the beta constant-region primer for TRBC1 and TRBC2. The ligated cDNA underwent four PCR rounds using SP2 and nested alpha and beta constant-region primers. MiXCR, applied by TCRdb to the UMI-ligation and nested PCR reads, yields one record per CDR3 protein. The data show about 140,000 distinct CDR3 sequences, with more than 15% seen just once and roughly 0.6% held by the top ten.

What was sequenced was naive CD8+ T cells from blood. The V gene is TRBV20-1, the J gene TRBJ2-3; no firm D call. The TCR comes from a human donor in good health. The DNA for the CDR3 is TGCAGTGCTAGAGGCGGTCTAGGGCCGTATTTCAGCCCAGATACGCAGTATTTT. Protein product: CSARGGLGPYFSPDTQYF.